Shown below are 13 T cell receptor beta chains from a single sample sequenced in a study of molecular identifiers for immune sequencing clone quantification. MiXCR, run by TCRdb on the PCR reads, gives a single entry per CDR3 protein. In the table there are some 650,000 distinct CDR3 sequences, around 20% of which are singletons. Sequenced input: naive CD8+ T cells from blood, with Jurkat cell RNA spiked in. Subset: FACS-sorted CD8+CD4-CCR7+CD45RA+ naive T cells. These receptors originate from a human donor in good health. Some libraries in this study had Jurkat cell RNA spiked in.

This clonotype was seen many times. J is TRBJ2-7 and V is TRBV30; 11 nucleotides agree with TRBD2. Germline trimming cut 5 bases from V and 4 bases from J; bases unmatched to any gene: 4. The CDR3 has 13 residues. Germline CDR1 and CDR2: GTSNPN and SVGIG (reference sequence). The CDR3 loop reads CAWSGLADYEQYF. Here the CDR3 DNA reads TGTGCCTGGTCGGGACTAGCGGATTACGAGCAGTACTTC.

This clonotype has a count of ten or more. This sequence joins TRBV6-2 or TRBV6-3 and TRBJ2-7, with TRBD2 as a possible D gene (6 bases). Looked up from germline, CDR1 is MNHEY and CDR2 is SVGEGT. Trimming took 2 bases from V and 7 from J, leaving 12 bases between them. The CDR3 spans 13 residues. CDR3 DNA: TGTGCCAGCAGTTACAGGCGCGGGGCGGAGCAGTACTTC. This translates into CASSYRRGAEQYF.

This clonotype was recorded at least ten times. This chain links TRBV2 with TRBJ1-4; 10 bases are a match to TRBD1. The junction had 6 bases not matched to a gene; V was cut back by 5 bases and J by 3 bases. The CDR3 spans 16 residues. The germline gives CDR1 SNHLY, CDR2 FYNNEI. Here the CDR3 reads CASSTGTGESNEKLFF. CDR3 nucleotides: TGTGCCAGCAGTACCGGGACAGGGGAGTCTAATGAAAAACTGTTTTTT.

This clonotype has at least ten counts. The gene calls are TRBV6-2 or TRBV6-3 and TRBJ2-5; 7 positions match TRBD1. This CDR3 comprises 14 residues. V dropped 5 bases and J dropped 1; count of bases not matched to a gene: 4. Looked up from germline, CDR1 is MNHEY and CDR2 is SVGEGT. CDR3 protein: CASSARTGQETQYF. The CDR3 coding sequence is TGTGCCAGCAGTGCACGGACAGGCCAAGAGACCCAGTACTTC.

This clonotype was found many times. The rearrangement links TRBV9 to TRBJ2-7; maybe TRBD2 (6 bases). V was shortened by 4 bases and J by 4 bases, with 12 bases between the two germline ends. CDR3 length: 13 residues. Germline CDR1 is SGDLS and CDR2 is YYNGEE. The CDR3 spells CASSPQSGYEQYF. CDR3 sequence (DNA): TGTGCCAGCAGCCCTCAAAGCGGGTACGAGCAGTACTTC.

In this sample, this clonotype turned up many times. In DNA, the CDR3 is TGTGCCAGCAGCTTAGCGGGATCAACCTACAATGAGCAGTTCTTC. Its protein is CASSLAGSTYNEQFF. The chain couples TRBV7-3 to TRBJ2-1; weak D call: TRBD2 (6 bases). Germline V gives CDR1 SGHTA, CDR2 FQGTGA. Trimming removed 2 bases at V and 2 bases at J, with 10 bases between. The CDR3 is 15 amino acids.

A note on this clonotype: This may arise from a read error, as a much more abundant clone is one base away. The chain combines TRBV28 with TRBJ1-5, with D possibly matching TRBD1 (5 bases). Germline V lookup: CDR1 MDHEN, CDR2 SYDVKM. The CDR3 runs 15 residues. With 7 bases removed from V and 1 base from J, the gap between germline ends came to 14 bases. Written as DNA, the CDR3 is TGTGCCAGCAATATCGGGACGCAAAGCAATCAGCCCCAGCATTTT. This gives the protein CASNIGTQSNQPQHF.

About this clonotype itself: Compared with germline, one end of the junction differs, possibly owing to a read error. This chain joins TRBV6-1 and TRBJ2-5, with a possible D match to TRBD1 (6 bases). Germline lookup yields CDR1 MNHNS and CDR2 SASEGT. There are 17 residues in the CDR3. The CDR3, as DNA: TGTGCCAGCAGTGAAGCAACAGGGCGTCGTAGTGGAGAGACCCGGTACTTC. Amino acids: CASSEATGRRSGETRYF.

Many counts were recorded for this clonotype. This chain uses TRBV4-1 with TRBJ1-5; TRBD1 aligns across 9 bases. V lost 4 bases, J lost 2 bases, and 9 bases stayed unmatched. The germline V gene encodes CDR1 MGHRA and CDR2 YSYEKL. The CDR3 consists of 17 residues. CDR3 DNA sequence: TGCGCCAGCAGCCCCCGGACAGGGGATCTGGGCAATCAGCCCCAGCATTTT. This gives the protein CASSPRTGDLGNQPQHF.

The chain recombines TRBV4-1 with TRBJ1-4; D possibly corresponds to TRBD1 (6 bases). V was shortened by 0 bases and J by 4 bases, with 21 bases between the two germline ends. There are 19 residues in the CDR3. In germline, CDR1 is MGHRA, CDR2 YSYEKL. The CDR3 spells CASSQDMVGASLYNEKLFF. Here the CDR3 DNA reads TGCGCCAGCAGCCAAGATATGGTGGGGGCGAGCCTTTATAATGAAAAACTGTTTTTT.

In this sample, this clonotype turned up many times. CDR3 sequence: CASSRDGPFTDTQYF. The CDR3 region has the DNA TGTGCCAGCAGCCGGGACGGTCCCTTCACAGATACGCAGTATTTT. The V call is TRBV9, the J call TRBJ2-3, with D perhaps matching TRBD1 or TRBD2 (5 bases each). The germline CDR1 and CDR2 sequences are SGDLS and YYNGEE. There are 15 residues in the CDR3. The V end was cut by 4 bases, the J end by 2 bases, with 14 bases between. Together with reference TRBV9 and TRBJ2-3, the CDR3 gives the full variable domain: DSGVTQTPKHLITATGQRVTLRCSPRSGDLSVYWYQQSLDQGLQFLIQYYNGEERAKGNILERFSAQQFPDLHSELNLSSLELGDSALYFCASSRDGPFTDTQYFGPGTRLTVL.

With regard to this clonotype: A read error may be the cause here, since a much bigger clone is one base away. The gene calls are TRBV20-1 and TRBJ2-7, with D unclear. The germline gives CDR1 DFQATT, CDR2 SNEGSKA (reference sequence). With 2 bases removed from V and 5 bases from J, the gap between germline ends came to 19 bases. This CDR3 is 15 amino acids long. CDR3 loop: CSARSRQVPSHEQYF. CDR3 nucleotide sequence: TGCAGTGCTAGAAGTCGCCAGGTACCATCCCACGAGCAGTACTTC.

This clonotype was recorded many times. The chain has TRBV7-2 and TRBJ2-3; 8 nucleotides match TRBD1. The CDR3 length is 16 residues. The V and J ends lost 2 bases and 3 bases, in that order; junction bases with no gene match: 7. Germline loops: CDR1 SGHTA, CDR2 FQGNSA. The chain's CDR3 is CASSLRTGRLTDTQYF. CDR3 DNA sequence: TGTGCCAGCAGCTTACGGACAGGGAGGTTAACAGATACGCAGTATTTT.